The entry below gives a single TCR beta chain sequence along with its context. Germline CDR1 is SGHRS and CDR2 is YFSETQ. CDR3 length: 16 residues. The V gene lost 4 bases and the J gene lost 2 bases, with 15 bases spanning the gap. This entry is derived from a study of read filtering for tumor transcriptome and immune sequencing. Study background: IR-seq gave about 3.5 to 10.27 million TCR reads per sample; RNA-seq gave about 75 to 1,400.

This library used around 0.4 ug RNA and molecular barcoded adaptors spanning alpha/delta and beta/gamma chains. TCRdb used MiXCR to reprocess the reads, holding one entry per CDR3 protein. The data contain approximately 62,000 distinct CDR3 sequences, about 19% of them seen just once; the ten biggest clones take up around 9.9%. This sequence originates from a donor older than 35 with multiple myeloma. The specimen was a population of CD138-negative cells sorted from bone marrow. This rearrangement joins TRBV5-1 to TRBJ2-2; maybe TRBD2 (6 bases). CDR3 bases: TGCGCCAGCAGCCCCTCCGGGAGTATAAACACCGGGGAGCTGTTTTTT. Protein sequence: CASSPSGSINTGELFF.